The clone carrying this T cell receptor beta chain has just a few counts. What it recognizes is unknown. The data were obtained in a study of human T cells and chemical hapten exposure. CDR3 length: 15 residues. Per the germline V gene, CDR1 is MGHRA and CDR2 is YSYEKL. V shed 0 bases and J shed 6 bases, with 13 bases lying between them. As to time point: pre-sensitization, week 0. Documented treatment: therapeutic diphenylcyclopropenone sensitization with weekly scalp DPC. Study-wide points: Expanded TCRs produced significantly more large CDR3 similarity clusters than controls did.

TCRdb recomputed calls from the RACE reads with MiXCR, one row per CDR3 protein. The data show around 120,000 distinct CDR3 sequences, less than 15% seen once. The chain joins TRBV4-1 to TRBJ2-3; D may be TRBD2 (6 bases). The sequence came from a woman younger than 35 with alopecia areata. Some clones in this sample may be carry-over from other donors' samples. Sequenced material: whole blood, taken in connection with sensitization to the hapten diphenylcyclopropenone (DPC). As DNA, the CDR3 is TGCGCCAGCAGCCAAGATGGCAGCGGGCCGGATACGCAGTATTTT. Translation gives CASSQDGSGPDTQYF.